The 8 T cell receptor beta chains given below trace back to one sample, sequenced in a study of blood T cell repertoires in COVID-19. Data came from immunoSEQ multiplex PCR; TCRdb stores just in-frame clones and leaves some out. The sample includes about 320,000 clones, 86% of them seen just once. The specimen sequenced was peripheral blood. The receptors here all came from a woman in her forties or fifties with acute or convalescent COVID-19.

The chain employs TRBV9 and TRBJ1-1; 7 bases are shared with TRBD1. Germline loops: CDR1 SGDLS, CDR2 YYNGEE. Trimming at V came to 3 bases and at J to 3 bases, leaving 8 bases not matched to a gene. The CDR3 loop spans 15 amino acids. The chain's CDR3 is CASSALTGQDTEAFF. CDR3 DNA sequence: TGTGCCAGCAGCGCCCTAACCGGACAGGACACTGAAGCTTTCTTT.

The chain recombines TRBV28 with TRBJ1-2, with 8 positions matching TRBD1. CDR3 size: 15 residues. Germline V gene lookup returns CDR1 MDHEN and CDR2 SYDVKM. V gave up 5 bases and J gave up 0 bases; unmatched junction bases: 5. The CDR3: CASSNTGGANYGYTF. CDR3 nucleotide sequence: TGTGCCAGCAGTAACACAGGGGGAGCTAACTATGGCTACACCTTC.

This chain joins TRBV5-6 and TRBJ2-1, with D unclear. Germline lookup yields CDR1 SGHDT and CDR2 YYEEEE. Between the trimmed V and J ends, which lost 5 bases and 4 bases, there was a span of 4 bases. CDR3 size: 11 residues. The chain's CDR3 is CASSLYNEQFF. CDR3 DNA: TGTGCCAGCAGTCTATACAATGAGCAGTTCTTC.

The genes are TRBV27 and TRBJ2-2, with D unclear. The CDR3 has 15 residues. Trimming left V 0 bases short and J 0 bases short, with 5 bases between. The germline CDR1 and CDR2 sequences are MNHEY and SMNVEV (reference sequence). CDR3 sequence reads: CASSLSPANTGELFF. As DNA, the CDR3 is TGTGCCAGCAGTTTATCGCCAGCGAACACCGGGGAGCTGTTTTTT.

This clone has more than one count but fewer than ten. This sequence joins TRBV2 and TRBJ2-7; 7 nucleotides match TRBD1. The germline gives CDR1 SNHLY, CDR2 FYNNEI. The CDR3 covers 12 residues. The trim removed 8 bases at V and 4 bases at J, leaving 5 bases unmatched. The CDR3 sequence is CASEQGKYEQYF. In DNA form, the CDR3 reads TGTGCCAGCGAACAGGGGAAATACGAGCAGTACTTC. Supplemented by reference TRBV2 and TRBJ2-7, the full variable domain reads EPEVTQTPSHQVTQMGQEVILRCVPISNHLYFYWYRQILGQKVEFLVSFYNNEISEKSEIFDDQFSVERPDGSNFTLKIRSTKLEDSAMYFCASEQGKYEQYFGPGTRLTVT.

The gene calls are TRBV5-1 and TRBJ2-2, with a possible D match to TRBD1 (5 bases). From germline, CDR1 is SGHRS and CDR2 YFSETQ. This CDR3 spans 16 amino acids. V dropped 0 bases and J dropped 4 bases, with 13 bases sitting between them. CDR3 in amino acids: CASSLVAQGGTGELFF. DNA for the CDR3: TGCGCCAGCAGCTTGGTTGCGCAGGGTGGCACCGGGGAGCTGTTTTTT.

The CDR3 coding sequence is TGTGCCACCAGTTCACAAGAGACCCAGTACTTC. It specifies CATSSQETQYF. The chain joins TRBV24-1 to TRBJ2-5; no firm D call. CDR3 length: 11 residues. CDR1 and CDR2 (germline): KGHDR, SFDVKD. Trimming removed 6 bases from V and 2 bases from J, with 3 bases in between.

The chain uses TRBV5-8 and TRBJ1-1, with 8 bases that match TRBD1. This CDR3 region has 16 residues. J was trimmed by 5 bases and V by 1 base; bases with no gene match: 10. CDR1 is SGHTS and CDR2 is YDEGEE in the germline V gene. CDR3 sequence reads: CASSLNNGQGGTEAFF. The CDR3 DNA reads as TGTGCCAGCAGCTTGAATAATGGACAGGGAGGGACTGAAGCTTTCTTT.